This TCR beta chain was captured by sequencing in a study of blood T cell repertoires in COVID-19. Overall study: The United States, Italy and Spain supplied acute and convalescent COVID-19 samples. The cDNA or gDNA used as material had been derived from T cells, B-cell-depleted T cells, or PBMCs.

Original processing notes: Reference gene primer amplification in the assay estimated nucleated cell counts. Sequencing used immunoSEQ multiplex PCR; TCRdb keeps in-frame clones, though not all of them. For V, J and clone size, that table is used; D and trimming come from the DNA. The sample comprises about 200,000 clones, roughly 90% of which are singletons, and around 1.5% rests with the top ten. V gave up 4 bases and J gave up 1 base, with 10 bases separating them. The CDR3 is 14 residues long. Germline CDR1 and CDR2: LGHDT and YNNKEL (reference sequence). The J gene is TRBJ1-1, the V gene TRBV3-1 (or the pseudogene TRBV3-2); possibly TRBD1 for D (5 bases). Sample: peripheral blood. This receptor was taken from a man aged 18 to 30 with active or convalescent COVID-19. CDR3 sequence: CASSLQDRNTEAFF. In DNA form, the CDR3 reads TGTGCCAGCAGCCTACAAGACAGGAACACTGAAGCTTTCTTT.